This TCR beta chain is from a study of cytomegalovirus exposure and HLA in healthy donors. This CDR3 has 15 residues. The V and J ends lost 5 bases and 6 bases, in that order; junction bases with no gene match: 11. Germline CDR1 and CDR2: LNHDA and SQIVND (reference sequence). General study results and limits: Later analysis associated a missense DCLRE1C variant with TCR beta V- and J-gene trimming. In an earlier analysis, productive rearrangement rates for most beta V segments clustered near 87% or 30%.

This clone was picked up one time. What it binds is not known. PCR employed 60 Vbeta and 13 Jbeta primers. Generated by immunoSEQ multiplex PCR, the TCRdb table keeps only in-frame clones and is missing some. Here the sample spans around 190,000 clones, approximately 82% being singletons. This clonotype originated in a man aged 35 to 55 in good health and CMV-seropositive. The genes are TRBV19 and TRBJ1-2, with 8 bases that match TRBD1. Sequences were obtained from PBMCs. The CDR3 DNA is TGTGCCAGTAGTCGGAGGTCGGACAGGGAGGATGGCTACACCTTC. Residues: CASSRRSDREDGYTF.